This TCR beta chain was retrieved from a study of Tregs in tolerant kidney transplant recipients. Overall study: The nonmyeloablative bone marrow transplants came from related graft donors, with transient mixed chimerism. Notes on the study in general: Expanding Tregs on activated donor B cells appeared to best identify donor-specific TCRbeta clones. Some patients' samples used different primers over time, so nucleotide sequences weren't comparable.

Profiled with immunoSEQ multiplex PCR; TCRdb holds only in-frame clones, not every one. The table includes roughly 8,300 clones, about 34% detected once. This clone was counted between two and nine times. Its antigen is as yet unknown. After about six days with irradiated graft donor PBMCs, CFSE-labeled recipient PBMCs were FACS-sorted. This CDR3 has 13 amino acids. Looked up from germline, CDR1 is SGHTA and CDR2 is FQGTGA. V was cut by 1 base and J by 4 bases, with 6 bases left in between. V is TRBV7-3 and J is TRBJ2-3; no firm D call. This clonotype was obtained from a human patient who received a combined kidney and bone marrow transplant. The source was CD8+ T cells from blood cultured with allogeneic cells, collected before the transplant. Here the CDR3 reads CASSLIVSDTQYF. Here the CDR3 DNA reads TGTGCCAGCAGCTTAATTGTCTCAGATACGCAGTATTTT.